The T cell receptor (beta chain) described here comes from a study of T cell repertoires in cytomegalovirus infection. Background on the study: Public TCR beta signatures were indicative of both CMV infection and a matching HLA type.

Comment on this clonotype: Antigen specificity is unknown.

Using its own MiXCR run on the reads, TCRdb lists one record per CDR3 protein. The table shows over 200,000 distinct CDR3 sequences, with roughly 13% occurring only once. Overall study results and limits: Summed frequency of shared TCR beta families picked out CMV carriers who also had the relevant HLA.

Trimming cost V 6 bases and J 4 bases; bases outside gene matches: 11. CDR1 is SGHVS and CDR2 is FQNEAQ in the germline V gene. This CDR3 has 15 residues. The receptor was isolated from a human donor in good health (CMV status not recorded). Some clones in this sample may be carry-over from other donors' samples. The V and J genes are TRBV7-8 and TRBJ2-5; TRBD1 matches 7 bases. Sequences were obtained from PBMCs. For the CDR3, the DNA is TGTGCCAGCAGTCGAATCGACAGGGTGGGAGAGACCCAGTACTTC. This codes for CASSRIDRVGETQYF.